One and the same sample provided the 26 T cell receptor beta chains below, sequenced in a study of long-term antiretroviral therapy in people with HIV. Runs used v3.0 of the immunoSEQ assay and were done at survey level. Only in-frame clones appear in the TCRdb table, and some are missing; sequencing was by immunoSEQ multiplex PCR. The table has about 24,000 clones, about four fifths seen once. The sample in question was unsorted PBMCs, obtained 0.7 years before starting antiretroviral therapy. These receptors all stem from a man aged 25 to 40 with HIV.

The genes are TRBV5-3 and TRBJ2-7; 8 positions agree with TRBD1. TRBV5-3 carries the ORF label, with uncertain function. The CDR3 extends over 14 amino acids. After removal of 4 bases from V and 3 bases from J, the junction contained 6 bases not matched to a gene. CDR3 amino acids: CARSATGDLYEQYF. Written as DNA, the CDR3 is TGTGCCAGAAGCGCGACAGGGGACCTCTACGAGCAGTACTTC.

The chain has TRBV28 and TRBJ1-2; tentatively, D is TRBD1 (5 bases). Trimming cost V 6 bases and J 8 bases, with 16 bases left between them. This CDR3 region has 13 residues. From germline, CDR1 is MDHEN and CDR2 SYDVKM. CDR3 coding DNA: TGTGCCAGCAGCTCGGGACCCCGGGAAGGCTACACCTTC. Its protein product is CASSSGPREGYTF.

This clone was observed once. This chain joins TRBV7-9 and TRBJ1-4; unclear D gene. V was cut by 5 bases and J by 3 bases, with 10 bases left in between. Per the germline V gene, CDR1 is SEHNR and CDR2 is FQNEAQ (reference sequence). This CDR3 is 14 amino acids long. CDR3 amino acids: CASSLEIANEKLFF. CDR3 DNA sequence: TGTGCCAGCAGCCTCGAGATAGCTAATGAAAAACTGTTTTTT. Supplemented by reference TRBV7-9 and TRBJ1-4, the full variable domain reads DTGVSQNPRHKITKRGQNVTFRCDPISEHNRLYWYRQTLGQGPEFLTYFQNEAQLEKSRLLSDRFSAERPKGSFSTLEIQRTEQGDSAMYLCASSLEIANEKLFFGSGTQLSVL.

This sequence joins TRBV14 and TRBJ1-2; the D gene is possibly TRBD1 (5 bases). This CDR3 spans 13 amino acids. With 1 base removed from V and 4 bases from J, the gap between germline ends came to 7 bases. Per the germline V gene, CDR1 is SGHDN and CDR2 is FVKESK. The CDR3 DNA reads as TGTGCCAGCAGCCAAGGAACAGGCTATGGCTACACCTTC. This sequence encodes CASSQGTGYGYTF.

The rearrangement links TRBV25-1 to TRBJ1-1; TRBD1 aligns across 8 bases. The germline V gene has CDR1 MGHDK and CDR2 SYGVNS. V lost 5 bases, J lost 9 bases, and 8 bases stayed unmatched. This CDR3 region has 13 residues. In nucleotides, the CDR3 is TGTGCCAGCAGTCGGGCACAGGGGGTCAAAGCTTTCTTT. It yields the protein CASSRAQGVKAFF.

This clone came up a few times. The chain combines TRBV6-1 with TRBJ1-5; D is possibly TRBD1 (6 bases). The CDR3 consists of 15 residues. Trimming removed 7 bases from V and 2 bases from J, with 15 bases in between. Per germline, CDR1 MNHNS and CDR2 SASEGT. CDR3 sequence reads: CASTGGFYGNQPQHF. For the CDR3, the DNA is TGTGCCAGCACCGGGGGCTTTTATGGCAATCAGCCCCAGCATTTT.

CDR3 nucleotide sequence: TGTGCCAGTAGGCGGAGGGCTAGCAATCAGCCCCAGCATTTT. Translated: CASRRRASNQPQHF. This chain joins TRBV19 and TRBJ1-5; no definite D call. V dropped 6 bases and J dropped 0 bases, with 9 bases sitting between them. Germline V gives CDR1 LNHDA, CDR2 SQIVND (reference sequence). The CDR3 is made up of 14 amino acids.

This chain links TRBV7-6 with TRBJ2-1; D ambiguous. V lost 0 bases and J lost 4, with 16 bases in between. Germline CDR1 SGHVS, CDR2 FNYEAQ. The CDR3 is made up of 17 amino acids. The CDR3 DNA sequence: TGTGCCAGCAGCTTAGCCGGTCCCGTAGTAATGTACAATGAGCAGTTCTTC. As protein: CASSLAGPVVMYNEQFF.

The chain has TRBV7-8 and TRBJ2-3, with D perhaps matching TRBD2 (5 bases). V lost 2 bases and J lost 2, with 14 bases in between. From germline, CDR1 is SGHVS and CDR2 FQNEAQ. This CDR3 is built from 16 residues. The chain's CDR3 is CASSLSGLTITDTQYF. DNA for the CDR3: TGTGCCAGCAGCTTAAGCGGACTTACCATCACAGATACGCAGTATTTT.

CDR3 region: CASSIGGGSQTNTEAFF. CDR3 in DNA: TGTGCCAGTAGTATAGGAGGGGGTTCTCAGACCAACACTGAAGCTTTCTTT. The rearrangement uses TRBV19 and TRBJ1-1; TRBD1 might be the D (6 bases). With 1 base removed from V and 2 bases from J, the gap between germline ends came to 17 bases. Germline V lookup: CDR1 LNHDA, CDR2 SQIVND (reference sequence). The CDR3 loop spans 17 amino acids.

The chain employs TRBV4-1 and TRBJ2-1; D unresolved. Trimming cost V 1 base and J 8 bases, with 12 bases left between them. CDR3 length equals 14 residues. Germline CDR1 reads MGHRA; CDR2 reads YSYEKL. The CDR3 DNA reads TGCGCCAGCAGCCAAGGGACCCTCAAGGATGAGCAGTTCTTC. This encodes CASSQGTLKDEQFF.

This clone was counted once. This chain links TRBV11-3 with TRBJ2-1; D call uncertain. V lost 1 base, J lost 5 bases, and 12 bases lay in between. Germline V gene sequence: CDR1 SGHNT, CDR2 YENEEA. This CDR3 is 15 amino acids long. DNA of the CDR3: TGTGCCAGCAGCTTAGGAGAGGTTGATAACAATGAGCAGTTCTTC. The encoded protein is CASSLGEVDNNEQFF.

The CDR3 protein is CASSLEGTANEKLFF. DNA of the CDR3: TGTGCCAGCAGTTTAGAGGGGACGGCTAATGAAAAACTGTTTTTT. The chain employs TRBV28 and TRBJ1-4; possible D gene TRBD1, 5 bases. This CDR3 contains 15 residues. Trimming took off 2 bases at V and 3 bases at J, with 10 bases between the two ends. The germline gives CDR1 MDHEN, CDR2 SYDVKM.

The chain employs TRBV13 and TRBJ1-3; D is perhaps TRBD1 (5 bases). The CDR3 is made up of 19 amino acids. Trimming removed 4 bases from V and 0 bases from J, with 22 bases in between. Germline V lookup: CDR1 PRHDT, CDR2 FYEKMQ (reference sequence). The CDR3 region is CASSSLITTLGDSGNTIYF. DNA for the CDR3: TGTGCCAGCAGCTCACTCATCACGACCCTGGGGGACTCTGGAAACACCATATATTTT.

This chain uses TRBV28 with TRBJ2-4, with no clear D. Germline-derived CDR1 and CDR2 are MDHEN and SYDVKM. This CDR3 contains 14 residues. Deletions cut 2 bases from V and 4 bases from J, with 9 bases between. The CDR3 DNA follows: TGTGCCAGCAGTTTAGGCGCACTTAAAAACATTCAGTACTTC. Its protein product is CASSLGALKNIQYF.

The table lists this clone with a count of one. The DNA for the CDR3 is TGCGCCAGCAGCTTGGCACTAGCTAGCGGGGGTTCAGATACGCAGTATTTT. This codes for CASSLALASGGSDTQYF. This sequence joins TRBV5-1 and TRBJ2-3; 10 bases are a match to TRBD2. The CDR3 is 17 residues long. CDR1 is SGHRS and CDR2 is YFSETQ in the germline V gene. Trimming removed 0 bases from V and 4 bases from J; junction bases left unmatched: 8.

The chain links TRBV28 to TRBJ1-3; 7 positions agree with TRBD1. CDR1 is MDHEN and CDR2 is SYDVKM in the germline V gene. After removal of 2 bases from V and 0 bases from J, the junction contained 4 bases not matched to a gene. The length of the CDR3 is 16 residues. The CDR3 region is CASSLEGDSSGNTIYF. The CDR3, as DNA: TGTGCCAGCAGTTTAGAGGGGGACAGCTCTGGAAACACCATATATTTT.

This CDR3 reads CASSPQVRNTEAFF. CDR3 in DNA: TGTGCCAGCAGTCCCCAGGTACGGAACACTGAAGCTTTCTTT. The chain is built from TRBV7-9 and TRBJ1-1; no clear D gene. This CDR3 region has 14 residues. Trimming left V 6 bases short and J 1 base short, with 12 bases between. CDR1 and CDR2 (germline): SEHNR, FQNEAQ (reference sequence).

This clone has just one count. The V and J genes are TRBV19 and TRBJ1-1, with no clear D. The CDR3 is 15 residues long. V lost 10 bases, J lost 2 bases, and 20 bases lay in between. The germline V gene encodes CDR1 LNHDA and CDR2 SQIVND (reference sequence). The chain's CDR3 is CATRLVGEGNTEAFF. Here the CDR3 DNA reads TGTGCCACCCGCTTAGTCGGGGAGGGAAACACTGAAGCTTTCTTT.

The gene calls are TRBV7-2 and TRBJ2-3; D might be TRBD2 (5 bases). There are 16 residues in the CDR3. Trimming left V 1 base short and J 1 base short, with 12 bases between. Germline-derived CDR1 and CDR2 are SGHTA and FQGNSA. The CDR3 here is CASSLDGSRGTDTQYF. CDR3 sequence (DNA): TGTGCCAGCAGCTTAGATGGGTCGAGGGGCACAGATACGCAGTATTTT.

The rearrangement links TRBV5-6 to TRBJ2-3; D is possibly TRBD1 (5 bases). V lost 0 bases and J lost 4, with 6 bases in between. The CDR3 totals 13 residues. Germline CDR1 is SGHDT and CDR2 is YYEEEE. CDR3 sequence reads: CASSLEGADTQYF. The CDR3 DNA reads TGTGCCAGCAGCTTGGAAGGGGCAGATACGCAGTATTTT.

In nucleotides, the CDR3 is TGTGCCAGTAGTGTTTTAGGAGGACATGGGAATTCACCCCTCCACTTT. It translates to CASSVLGGHGNSPLHF. The gene calls are TRBV19 and TRBJ1-6; D possibly corresponds to TRBD1 (5 bases). V lost 5 bases, J lost 7 bases, and 18 bases lay in between. The germline V gene has CDR1 LNHDA and CDR2 SQIVND (reference sequence). This CDR3 spans 16 amino acids.

This clone was detected a few times. The chain links TRBV27 to TRBJ2-7; the match to TRBD1 covers 7 bases. The CDR3 loop spans 13 amino acids. J was trimmed by 0 bases and V by 7 bases; bases with no gene match: 3. Germline CDR1 and CDR2: MNHEY and SMNVEV (reference sequence). The CDR3 DNA sequence: TGTGCCAGCATGGGGGACAGCTCCTACGAGCAGTACTTC. This gives the protein CASMGDSSYEQYF.

V is TRBV7-9 and J is TRBJ1-2; D uncertain. The CDR3 totals 17 residues. Germline lookup yields CDR1 SEHNR and CDR2 FQNEAQ (reference sequence). The V end lost 0 bases, the J end lost 4 bases, and 18 bases lay between the germline ends. The CDR3 spells CASSLASDPLGSYGYTF. CDR3 in DNA: TGTGCCAGCAGCTTAGCTAGTGACCCGCTGGGCTCCTATGGCTACACCTTC.

The rearrangement uses TRBV7-2 and TRBJ1-5; D might be TRBD1 (6 bases). This CDR3 has 13 amino acids. Trimming pared 2 bases from V and 7 bases from J, leaving 9 bases between. Per the germline V gene, CDR1 is SGHTA and CDR2 is FQGNSA. CDR3 nucleotide sequence: TGTGCCAGCAGCTTAAGGCAGGGGCAGCCCCAGCATTTT. It encodes CASSLRQGQPQHF.

The V and J genes are TRBV19 and TRBJ1-2, with 8 bases aligning to TRBD1. Germline CDR1 LNHDA, CDR2 SQIVND (reference sequence). The CDR3 is 13 residues long. The V gene end was trimmed by 6 bases and the J gene end by 6 bases; junction bases not matched to a gene: 6. For the CDR3, the DNA is TGTGCCAGTAGGAAACAGGGGGGAGATGGCTACACCTTC. This gives the protein CASRKQGGDGYTF.